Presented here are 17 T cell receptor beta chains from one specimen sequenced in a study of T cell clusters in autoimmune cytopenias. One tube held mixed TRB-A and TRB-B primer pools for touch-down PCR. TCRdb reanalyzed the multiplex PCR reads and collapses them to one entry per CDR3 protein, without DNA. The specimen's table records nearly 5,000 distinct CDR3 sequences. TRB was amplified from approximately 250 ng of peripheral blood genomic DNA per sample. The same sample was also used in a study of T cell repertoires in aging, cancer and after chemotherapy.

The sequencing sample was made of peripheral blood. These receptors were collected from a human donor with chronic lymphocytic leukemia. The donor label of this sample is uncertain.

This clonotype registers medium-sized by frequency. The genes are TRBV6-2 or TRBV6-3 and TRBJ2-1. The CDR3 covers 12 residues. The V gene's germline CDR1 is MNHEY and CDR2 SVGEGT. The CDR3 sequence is CASSYSNNEQFF.

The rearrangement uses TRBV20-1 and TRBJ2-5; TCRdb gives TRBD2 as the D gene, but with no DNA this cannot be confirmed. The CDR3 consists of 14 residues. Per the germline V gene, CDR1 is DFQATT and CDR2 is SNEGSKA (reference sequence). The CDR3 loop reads CSAQRTSGVETQYF.

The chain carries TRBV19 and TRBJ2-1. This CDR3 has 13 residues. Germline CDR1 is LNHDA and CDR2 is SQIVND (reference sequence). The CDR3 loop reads CASSTYSYNEQFF.

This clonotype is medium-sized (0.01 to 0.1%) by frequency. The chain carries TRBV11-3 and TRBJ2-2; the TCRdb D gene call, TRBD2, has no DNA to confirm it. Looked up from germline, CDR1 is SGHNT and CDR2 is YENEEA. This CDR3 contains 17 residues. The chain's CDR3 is CASSLVAGITYTGELFF.

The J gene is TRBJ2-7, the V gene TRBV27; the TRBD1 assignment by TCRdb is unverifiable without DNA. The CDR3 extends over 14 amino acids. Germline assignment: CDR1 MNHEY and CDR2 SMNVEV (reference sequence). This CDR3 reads CASSFRQGSYEQYF.

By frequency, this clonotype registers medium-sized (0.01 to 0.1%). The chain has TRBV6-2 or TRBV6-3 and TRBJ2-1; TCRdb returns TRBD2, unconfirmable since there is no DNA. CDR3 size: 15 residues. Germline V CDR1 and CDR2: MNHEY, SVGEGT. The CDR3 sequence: CASRGAGGFGNEQFF.

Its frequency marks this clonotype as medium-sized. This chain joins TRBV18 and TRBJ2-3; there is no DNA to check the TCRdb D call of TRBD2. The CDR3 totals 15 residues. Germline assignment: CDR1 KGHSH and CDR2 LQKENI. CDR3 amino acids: CASSLSAGLTDTQYF.

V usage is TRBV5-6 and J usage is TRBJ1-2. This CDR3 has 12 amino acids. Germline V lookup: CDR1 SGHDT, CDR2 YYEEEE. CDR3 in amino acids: CASSLRTYGYTF.

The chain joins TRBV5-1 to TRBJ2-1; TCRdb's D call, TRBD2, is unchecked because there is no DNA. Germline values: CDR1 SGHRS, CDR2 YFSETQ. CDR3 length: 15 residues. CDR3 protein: CASSLEGTRNNEQFF.

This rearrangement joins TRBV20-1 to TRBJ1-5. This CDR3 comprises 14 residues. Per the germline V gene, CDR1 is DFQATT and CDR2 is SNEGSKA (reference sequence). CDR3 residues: CSARDWDPNQPQHF.

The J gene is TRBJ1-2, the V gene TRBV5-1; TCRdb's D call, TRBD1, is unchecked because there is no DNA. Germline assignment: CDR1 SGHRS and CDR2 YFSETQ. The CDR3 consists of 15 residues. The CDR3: CASSLERDSVYGYTF.

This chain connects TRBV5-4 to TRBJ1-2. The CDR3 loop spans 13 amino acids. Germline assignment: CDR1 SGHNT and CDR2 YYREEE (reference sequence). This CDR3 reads CASSLGGSYGYTF.

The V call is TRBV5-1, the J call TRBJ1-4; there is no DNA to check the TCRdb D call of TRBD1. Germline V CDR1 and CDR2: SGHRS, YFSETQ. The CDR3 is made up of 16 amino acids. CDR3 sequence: CASSSGGAVYNEKLFF.

The CDR3 protein is CASRPGQKSYEQYF. The chain links TRBV2 to TRBJ2-7; with no DNA, the TCRdb D assignment of TRBD1 cannot be verified. From germline, CDR1 is SNHLY and CDR2 FYNNEI. The CDR3 contains 14 residues.

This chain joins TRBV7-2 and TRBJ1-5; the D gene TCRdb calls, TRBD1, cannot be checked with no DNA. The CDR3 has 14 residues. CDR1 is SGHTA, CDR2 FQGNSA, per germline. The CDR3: CASSYRDSNQPQHF.

CDR3 protein: CASSQDTTTDHTF. The chain employs TRBV14 and TRBJ1-2. This CDR3 contains 13 residues. CDR1 SGHDN and CDR2 FVKESK come from the germline V gene.

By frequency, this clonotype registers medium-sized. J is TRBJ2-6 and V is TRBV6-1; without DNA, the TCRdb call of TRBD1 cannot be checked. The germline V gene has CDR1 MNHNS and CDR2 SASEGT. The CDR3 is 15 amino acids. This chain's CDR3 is CASRTGGSGANVLTF.